This is a list of T cell receptor beta chains from one sample in a study of blood T cell repertoires in COVID-19. Measured with immunoSEQ multiplex PCR; TCRdb has only the in-frame clones, and not every one. The sample lists approximately 500,000 clones; roughly 85% were seen once. Sequenced: peripheral blood. These receptors originate from a human donor in a cohort sampled during active COVID-19. The CDR3 runs from the conserved cysteine through the conserved F or W. The D gene is left open where the match is weak. Where a row states a size, it is once, few, many or the class of an expanded clone; other rows omit it.

V	J	D	size	CDR3	DNA
TRBV19	TRBJ2-1	TRBD2	NA	CASSILGGLGYNEQFF	TGTGCCAGTAGTATCTTAGGGGGACTAGGATACAATGAGCAGTTCTTC
TRBV28	TRBJ1-4	NA	NA	CASREGPTEKLFF	TGTGCCAGCAGGGAGGGACCGACGGAAAAACTGTTTTTT
TRBV27	TRBJ1-4	NA	NA	CASSAQRLSNEKLFF	TGTGCCAGCAGTGCTCAGAGGCTAAGTAATGAAAAACTGTTTTTT
TRBV6-2/TRBV6-3	TRBJ2-3	NA	NA	CASSYSGLAMDTQYF	TGTGCCAGCAGTTACTCGGGGCTGGCTATGGATACGCAGTATTTT
TRBV6-5	TRBJ2-7	TRBD1	NA	CASTPPTGSRHEQYF	TGTGCCAGCACCCCACCGACAGGGAGCAGACACGAGCAGTACTTC
TRBV7-9	TRBJ2-1	TRBD2	NA	CASSLGVTTSSNNEQFF	TGTGCCAGCAGCTTAGGTGTTACGACTAGCTCCAACAATGAGCAGTTCTTC
TRBV18	TRBJ2-7	TRBD1	NA	CASSSGQGGYEQYF	TGTGCCAGCTCATCAGGACAGGGGGGCTACGAGCAGTACTTC
TRBV2	TRBJ1-1	NA	NA	CASTPGAGEGTEAFF	TGTGCCAGCACGCCGGGAGCAGGGGAGGGGACTGAAGCTTTCTTT
TRBV6-5	TRBJ2-7	NA	NA	CASSLLSRTVSVEQYF	TGTGCCAGCAGTTTACTCTCACGGACAGTGTCGGTGGAGCAGTACTTC
TRBV7-3	TRBJ1-2	TRBD1	NA	CASSSGQGHGYTF	TGTGCCAGCAGCTCGGGACAGGGTCATGGCTACACCTTC
TRBV30	TRBJ1-6	TRBD1	NA	CAWIDTGGNSPLHF	TGTGCCTGGATCGATACAGGGGGAAACTCACCCCTCCACTTT
TRBV18	TRBJ1-1	NA	NA	CASSPLQENTEAFF	TGTGCCAGCTCACCACTACAGGAGAACACTGAAGCTTTCTTT
TRBV6-6	TRBJ2-3	NA	NA	CASSAPGQEGTDTQYF	TGTGCCAGCAGTGCCCCAGGGCAGGAGGGGACAGATACGCAGTATTTT
TRBV9	TRBJ1-2	NA	NA	CASSVVGTRTGYTF	TGTGCCAGCAGCGTAGTAGGGACAAGGACTGGCTACACCTTC
TRBV24-1	TRBJ2-3	NA	NA	CATSAPNRDTTQYF	TGTGCCACCAGTGCCCCGAACAGGGATACTACGCAGTATTTT
TRBV27	TRBJ2-7	NA	many	CASRQSRSYEQYF	TGTGCCAGCAGACAGTCCCGTTCCTACGAGCAGTACTTC
TRBV6-4	TRBJ1-5	NA	NA	CASSDCTPLSNQPQHF	TGTGCCAGCAGTGACTGCACACCTCTTTCTAATCAGCCCCAGCATTTT
TRBV7-2	TRBJ1-2	NA	NA	CASSLSENYGYTF	TGTGCCAGCAGCTTAAGCGAGAACTATGGCTACACCTTC
TRBV28	TRBJ1-2	TRBD1	NA	CASSSGQGNYGYTF	TGTGCCAGCAGTTCGGGACAGGGGAACTATGGCTACACCTTC
TRBV19	TRBJ2-5	NA	NA	CASRGDNQETQYF	TGTGCCAGTAGGGGGGACAACCAAGAGACCCAGTACTTC
TRBV27	TRBJ1-2	TRBD1	NA	CASSLGTGGDGYTF	TGTGCCAGCAGTTTAGGGACAGGGGGCGATGGCTACACCTTC
TRBV7-9	TRBJ2-1	TRBD1	few	CASSEGTANYNEQFF	TGTGCCAGCAGCGAGGGGACAGCCAACTACAATGAGCAGTTCTTC
TRBV15	TRBJ1-2	NA	few	CATSRDRFTPNYGYTF	TGTGCCACCAGCAGAGATCGTTTCACTCCTAACTATGGCTACACCTTC
TRBV19	TRBJ1-2	NA	NA	CASSLGLTPRHGYTF	TGTGCCAGTTCCTTGGGACTGACCCCGCGGCACGGCTACACCTTC
TRBV5-5	TRBJ2-5	TRBD1	NA	CASSFAGGGETQYF	TGTGCCAGCAGCTTCGCAGGGGGCGGAGAGACCCAGTACTTC
TRBV19	TRBJ1-5	NA	NA	CASSGGVYQPQHF	TGTGCCAGTAGCGGAGGGGTGTATCAGCCCCAGCATTTT
TRBV28	TRBJ1-2	NA	NA	CASSLQQVNYGYTF	TGTGCCAGCAGTTTACAGCAGGTAAACTATGGCTACACCTTC
TRBV7-2	TRBJ2-1	TRBD2	NA	CASSLAVAGGSEQFF	TGTGCCAGCAGCTTAGCGGTAGCGGGAGGATCCGAGCAGTTCTTC
TRBV7-3	TRBJ2-5	TRBD1	NA	CASATGGLGQETQYF	TGTGCCAGCGCTACAGGGGGCTTGGGACAAGAGACCCAGTACTTC
TRBV6-1	TRBJ2-7	NA	NA	CASSEDIGGTVSYEQYF	TGTGCCAGCAGTGAAGATATAGGGGGGACAGTCTCCTACGAGCAGTACTTC
TRBV14	TRBJ2-1	TRBD1	NA	CASSLNRGLGEQFF	TGTGCCAGCAGCCTCAACAGGGGGCTTGGTGAGCAGTTCTTC
TRBV4-3	TRBJ2-7	NA	many	CASSLGETYEQYF	TGCGCCAGCAGCCTCGGGGAAACCTACGAGCAGTACTTC
TRBV6-6	TRBJ1-4	NA	NA	CASSYRFGGNEKLFF	TGTGCCAGCAGTTACAGGTTCGGGGGTAATGAAAAACTGTTTTTT
TRBV3-1/TRBV3-2	TRBJ1-5	NA	once	CASSSDRGQPQHF	TGTGCCAGCAGCTCGGATAGGGGTCAGCCCCAGCATTTT
TRBV2	TRBJ1-1	NA	once	CASSWGGTSEAFF	TGTGCCAGCAGTTGGGGGGGGACTTCTGAAGCTTTCTTT
TRBV5-8	TRBJ1-2	TRBD1	NA	CASSLTGGYYGYTF	TGTGCCAGCAGCCTGACAGGGGGCTACTATGGCTACACCTTC
TRBV18	TRBJ2-2	NA	NA	CATQQGSGELFF	TGTGCCACCCAACAGGGCTCCGGGGAGCTGTTTTTT
TRBV6-6	TRBJ1-1	NA	NA	CASSYGFADDAEAFF	TGTGCCAGCAGTTACGGGTTTGCGGATGACGCTGAAGCTTTCTTT
TRBV4-3	TRBJ2-7	NA	few	CASSPVVGAGGRQYF	TGCGCCAGCAGCCCCGTTGTCGGGGCCGGGGGGCGGCAGTACTTC
TRBV3-1/TRBV3-2	TRBJ1-4	NA	once	CASSQDLGATNEKLFF	TGTGCCAGCAGCCAAGATCTGGGGGCGACTAATGAAAAACTGTTTTTT
TRBV7-2	TRBJ1-4	TRBD1	NA	CASSSYRGTNEKLFF	TGTGCCAGCAGCTCCTACAGGGGCACTAATGAAAAACTGTTTTTT
TRBV25-1	TRBJ1-4	NA	NA	CASSEDWRNSANEKLFF	TGTGCCAGCAGTGAAGATTGGAGGAATTCGGCTAATGAAAAACTGTTTTTT
TRBV5-1	TRBJ2-7	NA	NA	CASRINRGGYEQYF	TGCGCCAGCAGAATTAACAGGGGAGGTTACGAGCAGTACTTC
TRBV24-1	TRBJ2-2	TRBD1	once	CATSVRSGGTGELFF	TGTGCCACCAGTGTCAGGTCAGGGGGCACCGGGGAGCTGTTTTTT
TRBV18	TRBJ1-2	NA	NA	CASSPSTDSYGYTF	TGTGCCAGCTCACCCTCGACAGACTCCTATGGCTACACCTTC
TRBV5-4	TRBJ2-3	TRBD2	once	CASSPAGGRAGTDTQYF	TGTGCCAGCAGCCCGGCTGGCGGGAGGGCTGGCACAGATACGCAGTATTTT
TRBV7-2	TRBJ1-4	NA	NA	CASSPVYREEKLFF	TGTGCCAGCAGCCCAGTCTACAGGGAGGAAAAACTGTTTTTT
TRBV6-5	TRBJ1-5	NA	NA	CASSYGGNQPQHF	TGTGCCAGCAGTTACGGGGGGAATCAGCCCCAGCATTTT
TRBV13	TRBJ1-2	NA	NA	CASSSVGGRGYGYTF	TGTGCCAGCAGTTCTGTCGGGGGGCGCGGTTATGGCTACACCTTC
TRBV5-1	TRBJ1-1	NA	NA	CASSLSGDTEAFF	TGCGCCAGCAGCTTGTCAGGGGACACTGAAGCTTTCTTT
TRBV19	TRBJ2-3	NA	once	CASSPRRGTDTQYF	TGTGCCAGTAGTCCCAGGCGGGGCACAGATACGCAGTATTTT
TRBV19	TRBJ2-1	TRBD1	NA	CASSIRQGSQDEQFF	TGTGCCAGTAGTATAAGACAGGGGAGCCAAGATGAGCAGTTCTTC
TRBV6-1	TRBJ2-5	TRBD2	once	CASSDFLAGARETQYF	TGTGCCAGCAGTGACTTTTTAGCGGGAGCTAGGGAGACCCAGTACTTC